The source of this T cell receptor beta chain is a study of blood T cell repertoires in COVID-19 (TCRdb year 2020). Regarding the research as a whole: Samples from collaborators originated in the United States, Italy and Spain and spanned both the acute and convalescent phases of COVID-19. The repertoires were made available in a free public database intended to serve as a resource for research on the immune response to SARS-CoV-2. The material from the prospective study consisted of cDNA or gDNA derived from T cells, B-cell-depleted T cells, or PBMCs. The samples were drawn from the first 160 participants of the ongoing ImmuneRACE study and from more than 1,000 subjects provided by 6 global collaborators. The sample metadata nearly always contained a de-identified subject ID, COVID-19 status, age in years and sex. Where available, HLA class I and class II types were obtained from metadata supplied by the sample provider rather than from assay-based typing. The dataset comprised deeply sampled blood TCRbeta repertoires from subjects exposed to, actively infected with, or recovered from COVID-19. Points the paper makes about the study in general: How much clinical and demographic metadata was included differed by source and by participant, and the metadata was provided uncurated.

Measured from the cysteine to the phenylalanine, the CDR3 is 15 residues long. The read is trimmed to its CDR3 DNA, 45 bases read in frame from base 1. From the germline V gene (reference sequence), CDR1 is LNHDA and CDR2 is SQIVND. Compared with germline, V lacks 7 bases and J lacks 1 base; bases without a gene match: 9. TCRbeta CDR3 regions were amplified from genomic DNA by means of the immunoSEQ Assay, a bias-controlled multiplex PCR. The published analysis was carried out like this. The number of nucleated cells in each sample was estimated from the amplification of reference gene primers within the assay. Sequence reads were collapsed and filtered to measure the absolute abundance of every unique TCRbeta CDR3 rearrangement. For each sample, productive Simpson clonality was calculated as the square root of Simpson's diversity index across productive rearrangements. In TCRdb, the immuneACCESS table is reduced to in-frame sequences with V and J assigned. These tables do not hold every clone; where another copy was compared, an unresolved V gene accounts for under half, and the others remain unexplained. Clonal size and the V and J genes are those of that table, whereas D and trimming came from the DNA. This sample is represented by just over 300,000 clones; roughly 86% of them were singletons. About 8.9% of the sample is taken by the ten largest.

Participants in the prospective study were aged about 18 to 100 years, lived in about two dozen United States geographic areas, and enrolled through a virtual design. In the prospective study, cohorts were assigned on the basis of participant-reported clinical history obtained from a screening survey and a study questionnaire. Recovered participants in ImmuneRACE Cohort 3 were defined as having two consecutive negative NP/OP PCR tests, clearance from a healthcare professional, or resolution of symptoms. In the prospective study, whole blood, serum and a nasopharyngeal or oropharyngeal swab were collected from each participant by mobile phlebotomists. Over an approximately 2-month period, participants in the prospective study had the option of providing additional blood draws and questionnaires. Before DNA extraction, prospective study blood samples were shipped either frozen or at room temperature.

With respect to this clone: Its recognized antigen is unknown. Base qualities are not at hand, and no much larger clone is one base apart.

Sequencing used PBMCs or T cells enriched from blood (not recorded which). The receptor chain draws on TRBV19 and TRBJ1-1; 7 of the junction bases match TRBD1. This receptor was taken from a woman in her late teens or twenties who had recovered from COVID-19. The CDR3 loop reads CASKPPGQRNTEAFF. The DNA is TGTGCCAGTAAGCCCCCGGGACAGAGGAACACTGAAGCTTTCTTT.